Sequencing of this T cell receptor (beta chain) was carried out in a study of beta chain features in type 1 diabetes. To note about this clone: Its target is unknown.

CDR1 and CDR2 from the germline V gene are SGHKS and YYEKEE (reference sequence). The CDR3 covers 11 residues. The V end lost 4 bases, the J end lost 6 bases, and 7 bases lay between the germline ends. Every bit of the isolated RNA underwent reverse transcription, so sequencing read expressed TCRB transcripts. Assay used: immunoSEQ multiplex PCR; TCRdb lists only in-frame clones, some missing. The sample gives about 400,000 clones, around 12% of which show up once; approximately 0.015% is in the top ten. General study findings and limits: A closer apparent resemblance between naive, central memory and Treg TCRB repertoires was seen in patients than in healthy donors. Cells carrying high TCR expression could end up over-represented when cDNA is sequenced.

Specimen: naive CD4+ T cells from blood. The genes are TRBV5-5 and TRBJ1-2; D is ambiguous. The source is a man aged 18 to 29 in good health. The CDR3 bases are TGTGCCAGCAGCCGAGCACATGGCTACACCTTC. It encodes CASSRAHGYTF.